Listed below are T cell receptor beta chains from one sample, sequenced in a study of cytomegalovirus exposure and HLA in healthy donors. Some clones are missing from TCRdb's copy, which holds only in-frame ones; the method was immunoSEQ multiplex PCR. The sample has 130,000 to 150,000 clones; roughly 89% are singletons. Sequencing was performed on PBMCs. The receptors originated from a woman aged 18-29 years in good health and CMV-seropositive. The CDR3 runs from the conserved cysteine through the conserved F or W. The D gene is left open where the match is weak. Some rows mark clone size as missing; the rest say once, few, many or name a class of expanded clone.

v_gene: TRBV5-8
j_gene: TRBJ1-1
abundance: NA
d_gene: NA
CDR3nt: TGTGCCAGCAGTTTCAGGGGCATGAACACTGAAGCTTTCTTT
CDR3aa: CASSFRGMNTEAFF

v_gene: TRBV5-1
j_gene: TRBJ2-1
abundance: once
d_gene: NA
CDR3nt: TGCGCCAGCAGCTTGGACAGGGCTTATGAGCAGTTCTTC
CDR3aa: CASSLDRAYEQFF

v_gene: TRBV5-4
j_gene: TRBJ1-6
abundance: NA
d_gene: NA
CDR3nt: TGTGCCAGCAGCTCAGGACAAGGCGAAGCCTCACCCCTCCACTTT
CDR3aa: CASSSGQGEASPLHF

v_gene: TRBV18
j_gene: TRBJ2-2
abundance: NA
d_gene: TRBD2
CDR3nt: TGTGCCAGCTCACCAATCCGGACGGGAGGGACCGGGGAGCTGTTTTTT
CDR3aa: CASSPIRTGGTGELFF

v_gene: TRBV9
j_gene: TRBJ2-2
abundance: NA
d_gene: TRBD1
CDR3nt: TGTGCCAGCAGCGTCCGACAGGGGGCGGGCACCGGGGAGCTGTTTTTT
CDR3aa: CASSVRQGAGTGELFF

v_gene: TRBV5-3
j_gene: TRBJ1-5
abundance: NA
d_gene: NA
CDR3nt: TGTGCCAGAAGGGACATAGGAATGGTCTATAGCAATCAGCCCCAGCATTTT
CDR3aa: CARRDIGMVYSNQPQHF

v_gene: TRBV2
j_gene: TRBJ1-5
abundance: few
d_gene: TRBD1
CDR3nt: TGTGCCAGCAGGGGACAGGGGGGCGATCAGCCCCAGCATTTT
CDR3aa: CASRGQGGDQPQHF

v_gene: TRBV5-4
j_gene: TRBJ1-6
abundance: NA
d_gene: TRBD1
CDR3nt: TGTGCCAGCACCCGTACCTCGGGACAGGGAGGTTCACCCCTCCACTTT
CDR3aa: CASTRTSGQGGSPLHF

v_gene: TRBV10-3
j_gene: TRBJ1-2
abundance: NA
d_gene: NA
CDR3nt: TGTGCCATCAGTGAGTCGGACGGGGGGAAGAGCTATGGCTACACCTTC
CDR3aa: CAISESDGGKSYGYTF

v_gene: TRBV7-9
j_gene: TRBJ1-6
abundance: NA
d_gene: NA
CDR3nt: TGTGCCAGCAGCTTAGGGCGGCAGTATAATTCACCCCTCCACTTT
CDR3aa: CASSLGRQYNSPLHF

v_gene: TRBV5-1
j_gene: TRBJ1-1
abundance: NA
d_gene: TRBD1
CDR3nt: TGCGCCAGCAGCTTTGCCTGGGACAGGGACACTGAAGCTTTCTTT
CDR3aa: CASSFAWDRDTEAFF

v_gene: TRBV6-5
j_gene: TRBJ2-3
abundance: NA
d_gene: NA
CDR3nt: TGTGCCAGCAGTTACTCGGTGGTAGCGGGCACAGATACGCAGTATTTT
CDR3aa: CASSYSVVAGTDTQYF

v_gene: TRBV27
j_gene: TRBJ2-7
abundance: NA
d_gene: NA
CDR3nt: TGTGCCAGCAGTCGCCCGGGATTAGCCTACGAGCAGTACTTC
CDR3aa: CASSRPGLAYEQYF

v_gene: TRBV27
j_gene: TRBJ2-7
abundance: NA
d_gene: TRBD1
CDR3nt: TGTGCCAGCAGGTCCGGGACAGGTCCCTACGAGCAGTACTTC
CDR3aa: CASRSGTGPYEQYF

v_gene: TRBV11-2
j_gene: TRBJ1-5
abundance: NA
d_gene: NA
CDR3nt: TGTGCCAGCAGCTCCGGGGTAAACGCGCATCAGCCCCAGCATTTT
CDR3aa: CASSSGVNAHQPQHF

v_gene: TRBV5-6
j_gene: TRBJ1-2
abundance: NA
d_gene: NA
CDR3nt: TGTGCCAGCAACTTTGAGTCGGCGAGGGGCTACACCTTC
CDR3aa: CASNFESARGYTF

v_gene: TRBV5-1
j_gene: TRBJ2-3
abundance: few
d_gene: TRBD2
CDR3nt: TGCGCCAGCAGCTCAGGGACTAGCGTGACAGATACGCAGTATTTT
CDR3aa: CASSSGTSVTDTQYF

v_gene: TRBV4-1
j_gene: TRBJ2-1
abundance: NA
d_gene: NA
CDR3nt: TGCGCCAGCAGCCAAGGACTCACCCTCGGTGAGCAGTTCTTC
CDR3aa: CASSQGLTLGEQFF

v_gene: TRBV5-1
j_gene: TRBJ2-7
abundance: NA
d_gene: TRBD1
CDR3nt: TGCGCCAGCAGCTCACTGGTAGGGGACAGCTTTTCCTACGAGCAGTACTTC
CDR3aa: CASSSLVGDSFSYEQYF

v_gene: TRBV15
j_gene: TRBJ1-3
abundance: NA
d_gene: NA
CDR3nt: TGTGCCACCACAGTCGATCCGGGTCCTGGAAACACCATATATTTT
CDR3aa: CATTVDPGPGNTIYF

v_gene: TRBV19
j_gene: TRBJ2-1
abundance: NA
d_gene: NA
CDR3nt: TGTGCCAGTAGTGGTAAGGGGATCAACAATGAGCAGTTCTTC
CDR3aa: CASSGKGINNEQFF

v_gene: TRBV7-2
j_gene: TRBJ2-3
abundance: NA
d_gene: NA
CDR3nt: TGTGCCAGCAGCCGGGAATTAGGTACGCAGTATTTT
CDR3aa: CASSRELGTQYF